Following are 7 T cell receptor beta chains from one sample sequenced in a study of blood T cell repertoires in COVID-19. Method: immunoSEQ multiplex PCR; TCRdb's copy keeps in-frame clones and lacks some. The table has 60,000 or so clones, around four fifths seen once; the top ten hold roughly 10%. The material sequenced was peripheral blood. The receptor set was obtained from a man younger than 40 with COVID-19, enrolled during active disease.

This clone occurred a few times. V gene TRBV4-2 combines with J gene TRBJ2-7; 7 nucleotides line up with TRBD1. Trimming took 4 bases from V and 0 from J; bases not matched to a gene: 6. Germline loops: CDR1 LGHNA, CDR2 YNFKEQ. There are 15 residues in the CDR3. The CDR3 region is CASSRGTDTSYEQYF. CDR3 DNA: TGTGCCAGCAGCCGAGGGACAGATACCTCCTACGAGCAGTACTTC.

This clone has only one observation. The chain links TRBV28 to TRBJ2-7, with 8 nucleotides matching TRBD1. This CDR3 has 14 residues. CDR1 and CDR2 from the germline V gene are MDHEN and SYDVKM. Trimming cost V 4 bases and J 6 bases; bases outside gene matches: 8. CDR3 DNA: TGTGCCAGCAGTTCGGCAGGGGGCGCGTTCGAGCAGTACTTC. Translated, it gives CASSSAGGAFEQYF. The whole variable domain, filled in from reference TRBV28 and TRBJ2-7, reads DVKVTQSSRYLVKRTGEKVFLECVQDMDHENMFWYRQDPGLGLRLIYFSYDVKMKEKGDIPEGYSVSREKKERFSLILESASTNQTSMYLCASSSAGGAFEQYFGPGTRLTVT.

The rearrangement uses TRBV29-1 and TRBJ1-2; TRBD1 is a possible D gene (5 bases). The germline gives CDR1 SQVTM, CDR2 ANQGSEA. Trimming cost V 0 bases and J 6 bases, with 11 bases left between them. The CDR3 has 13 residues. The CDR3 reads CSVEEKGQDGYTF. CDR3 bases: TGCAGCGTTGAAGAGAAGGGGCAGGATGGCTACACCTTC.

This clone turned up a few times. This chain joins TRBV20-1 and TRBJ1-2, with unresolved D. Germline CDR1 reads DFQATT; CDR2 reads SNEGSKA (reference sequence). Trimming stripped 6 bases from V and 2 bases from J, with 7 bases between. CDR3 length: 11 residues. In nucleotides, the CDR3 is TGCAGTGCCCCCGAGAACTATGGCTACACCTTC. Residues: CSAPENYGYTF.

This chain connects TRBV24-1 to TRBJ2-3, with 16 bases fitting TRBD2. Germline CDR1 and CDR2: KGHDR and SFDVKD. V was pared by 4 bases and J by 9 bases, with 3 bases of the junction left unmatched. This CDR3 comprises 15 residues. As DNA, the CDR3 is TGTGCCACCAGTGAATCGGGACTAGCGGGAGGGACGCAGTATTTT. Encoded protein: CATSESGLAGGTQYF.

V is TRBV9 and J is TRBJ2-5, with TRBD1 matching 8 bases. Per the germline V gene, CDR1 is SGDLS and CDR2 is YYNGEE. The CDR3 consists of 14 residues. The V and J ends lost 3 bases and 4 bases, in that order; junction bases with no gene match: 5. The CDR3 DNA reads as TGTGCCAGCAGCGGACAGGGGACTGGAGAGACCCAGTACTTC. Its translation: CASSGQGTGETQYF.

On this clone itself: At one end, the junction sequence differs from germline, possibly due to a read error. CDR3 loop: CASSYSRTSSNEQFF. The CDR3 region has the DNA TGTGCCAGCAGTTACTCGAGAACTTCCTCCAATGAGCAGTTCTTC. The chain has TRBV6-5 and TRBJ2-1, with unresolved D. The CDR3 has 15 residues. Germline lookup yields CDR1 MNHEY and CDR2 SVGAGI.